The 11 T cell receptor beta chains presented below share a single source sample, sequenced in a study of identical twins. TCRdb re-called the 5' RACE reads with MiXCR, one entry per CDR3 protein. The sample has roughly 240,000 distinct CDR3 sequences; about 7.3% are singletons. These data were also filed under a second study, of yellow fever vaccine responses in identical twins.

Input material: memory (CD45RO+) T cells sorted from blood. These receptors were obtained from a young woman in good health.

This sequence joins TRBV27 and TRBJ2-2; no firm D call. V gave up 2 bases and J gave up 0 bases, with 7 bases separating them. Germline CDR1 MNHEY, CDR2 SMNVEV (reference sequence). The CDR3 covers 15 residues. This chain's CDR3 is CASSLVYPNTGELFF. In DNA form, the CDR3 reads TGTGCCAGCAGTTTAGTCTACCCGAACACCGGGGAGCTGTTTTTT.

This clonotype came up many times. The chain recombines TRBV21-1 with TRBJ1-1; no DNA check was done on the table's D call, TRBD1. TRBV21-1 is classified as a pseudogene. The CDR3 runs 15 residues. The CDR3 nucleotides are TGTGCCAGCAGCATTTCCCCGAGGGGAGACACTGAAGCTTTCTTT. As protein: CASSISPRGDTEAFF.

This clonotype was seen ten or more times. This chain links TRBV6-1 with TRBJ2-1; 8 nucleotides agree with TRBD1. Germline V CDR1 and CDR2: MNHNS, SASEGT. This CDR3 has 15 residues. V shed 6 bases, J shed 4 bases, and the junction held 8 bases outside the gene matches. Here the CDR3 DNA reads TGTGCCAGCAGGATGGGGACAGGAGGGTACAATGAGCAGTTCTTC. It specifies CASRMGTGGYNEQFF.

J is TRBJ2-7 and V is TRBV20-1; D is unresolved. Germline V gives CDR1 DFQATT, CDR2 SNEGSKA (reference sequence). The CDR3 is 13 amino acids. The V gene lost 1 base and the J gene lost 0 bases, with 7 bases spanning the gap. The CDR3 spells CSARGRASYEQYV. CDR3 DNA: TGCAGTGCTAGAGGTAGGGCCTCCTACGAGCAGTACGTC.

This clonotype was seen a handful of times. The rearrangement uses TRBV5-1 and TRBJ1-1; no definite D call. V was pared by 3 bases and J by 1 base, with 7 bases between. Germline V gives CDR1 SGHRS, CDR2 YFSETQ. CDR3 size: 13 residues. The CDR3 here is CASSYDGNTEAFF. DNA for the CDR3: TGCGCCAGCAGCTATGACGGGAACACTGAAGCTTTCTTT.

This clonotype was observed at least ten times. The rearrangement uses TRBV29-1 and TRBJ1-1, with D hard to call. Germline V CDR1 and CDR2: SQVTM, ANQGSEA. The CDR3 is made up of 12 amino acids. The CDR3 sequence: CAARFWQTEAFF. The CDR3 DNA is TGCGCGGCGCGATTCTGGCAAACTGAAGCTTTCTTT.

This chain links TRBV20-1 with TRBJ1-5, with TRBD1 identical over 10 bases. Germline values: CDR1 DFQATT, CDR2 SNEGSKA (reference sequence). The V gene end was trimmed by 5 bases and the J gene end by 4 bases; junction bases not matched to a gene: 2. The CDR3 extends over 13 amino acids. CDR3 amino acids: CSAGTGDNQPQHF. The DNA of the CDR3 is TGCAGTGCTGGGACAGGGGATAATCAGCCCCAGCATTTT.

This clonotype was counted between two and nine times. The chain joins TRBV12-5 to TRBJ2-5; D perhaps matches TRBD2 (5 bases). This CDR3 is 14 amino acids long. V was shortened by 3 bases and J by 5 bases, with 13 bases between the two germline ends. Germline assignment: CDR1 LGHNT and CDR2 FRNRAP. The CDR3, as DNA: TGTGCTAGTGGTTTTGGTGCGGGTAAGGAGACCCAGTACTTC. Its protein product is CASGFGAGKETQYF.

This clonotype was recorded many times. The chain combines TRBV6-4 with TRBJ1-6; 9 nucleotides match TRBD1. Trimming removed 6 bases from V and 2 bases from J; junction bases left unmatched: 5. The CDR3 has 16 residues. In germline, CDR1 is MRHNA, CDR2 SNTAGT. The CDR3 reads CASRRDRDTYNSPLHF. The DNA for the CDR3 is TGTGCCAGCAGGAGGGACAGGGACACCTATAATTCACCCCTCCACTTT.

The rearrangement uses TRBV28 and TRBJ2-3; 9 nucleotides match TRBD2. Trimming removed 6 bases from V and 2 bases from J; junction bases left unmatched: 6. Germline V gene lookup returns CDR1 MDHEN and CDR2 SYDVKM. The CDR3 is made up of 15 amino acids. DNA for the CDR3: TGTGCCAGCAGAAAATTAGCGGGAGCCACAGATACGCAGTATTTT. Translated, it gives CASRKLAGATDTQYF.

This clonotype came up a few times. The chain carries TRBV27 and TRBJ2-1; 14 bases are a match to TRBD2. The CDR3 loop spans 16 amino acids. V was clipped by 7 bases and J by 6 bases; unmatched bases: 8. Looked up from germline, CDR1 is MNHEY and CDR2 is SMNVEV (reference sequence). The CDR3 coding sequence is TGTGCCAGCACCCTCAGACTAGCGGGAGGGCTCAATGAGCAGTTCTTC. It encodes CASTLRLAGGLNEQFF.